A selection of T cell receptor beta chains follows, all from one sample in a study of blood T cell repertoires in COVID-19. Assay: immunoSEQ multiplex PCR; the TCRdb copy retains only in-frame clones and omits some. This sample has 250,000 to 300,000 clones, with around nine tenths found just once. The sequencing sample was made of peripheral blood. The receptors come from a woman in her twenties or thirties with COVID-19, enrolled during active disease. Each CDR3 is given with its conserved first and last residue. Fields, in order: clone size, D gene, V gene, J gene, CDR3 protein, CDR3 DNA. A D gene is named only where the DNA matches it firmly. Expanded clones get a size class; other rows say once, few or many, or leave the size out.

>few|TRBD2|TRBV4-1|TRBJ2-2
CASSQAFSGRSGELFF
TGCGCCAGCAGCCAAGCTTTCAGCGGGAGATCCGGGGAGCTGTTTTTT
>-|TRBD2|TRBV27|TRBJ2-5
CASSLGRLAGVTQYF
TGTGCCAGCAGTTTAGGGCGACTAGCGGGAGTAACCCAGTACTTC
>few|-|TRBV27|TRBJ2-7
CASRPKEVYEQYF
TGTGCCAGCAGACCAAAGGAGGTCTACGAGCAGTACTTC
>-|TRBD1|TRBV4-2|TRBJ1-1
CASSQPTGLSTEAFF
TGTGCCAGCAGCCAACCGACAGGGCTGAGCACTGAAGCTTTCTTT
>-|TRBD1|TRBV19|TRBJ2-7
CASSTGQVFYEQYF
TGTGCCAGTAGTACCGGACAGGTATTCTACGAGCAGTACTTC
>-|TRBD2|TRBV7-3|TRBJ2-3
CASSLGAAGGDNTQYF
TGTGCCAGCAGCCTAGGGGCGGCGGGAGGTGATAATACGCAGTATTTT
>-|TRBD1|TRBV5-1|TRBJ2-2
CASSSTDRGIFTGELFF
TGCGCCAGCAGCTCTACGGACAGGGGAATTTTCACCGGGGAGCTGTTTTTT
>-|-|TRBV27|TRBJ2-1
CASNAGSSYNEQFF
TGTGCCAGCAATGCCGGGAGCTCCTACAATGAGCAGTTCTTC
>-|-|TRBV7-2|TRBJ2-7
CASSLTYEQYF
TGTGCCAGCAGCCTAACCTACGAGCAGTACTTC
>-|TRBD2|TRBV6-2/TRBV6-3|TRBJ2-1
CASSSPGLVRNEQFF
TGTGCCAGCAGTTCCCCGGGACTAGTTCGCAATGAGCAGTTCTTC
>-|TRBD2|TRBV10-1|TRBJ2-3
CASSGSGIPDTQYF
TGCGCCAGCAGCGGGAGCGGGATCCCCGATACGCAGTATTTT
>-|TRBD1|TRBV18|TRBJ2-3
CASSPKQGVRTDTQYF
TGTGCCAGCTCACCGAAACAGGGGGTGAGGACAGATACGCAGTATTTT
>-|TRBD1|TRBV19|TRBJ1-4
CASSIQGAQNEKLFF
TGTGCCAGTAGTATCCAGGGGGCTCAAAACGAAAAACTGTTTTTT
>-|TRBD1|TRBV2|TRBJ1-2
CASMRQGAGIDYGYTF
TGTGCCAGCATGAGACAGGGGGCAGGGATTGACTATGGCTACACCTTC
>-|-|TRBV30|TRBJ1-4
CAWSVRREEKLFF
TGTGCCTGGAGTGTACGGAGGGAAGAAAAACTGTTTTTT
>-|-|TRBV6-5|TRBJ1-2
CASWQGNYGYTF
TGTGCCAGCTGGCAGGGTAACTATGGCTACACCTTC
>-|-|TRBV5-1|TRBJ1-1
CASSAQDGNLAEAFF
TGCGCCAGCAGCGCCCAGGACGGGAATTTAGCTGAAGCTTTCTTT
>once|TRBD1|TRBV15|TRBJ1-5
CATSRGQENQPQHF
TGTGCCACCAGCAGGGGACAGGAAAATCAGCCCCAGCATTTT
>-|TRBD2|TRBV28|TRBJ2-7
CASSLFPGGRPYEQYF
TGTGCCAGCAGTTTATTTCCGGGAGGGCGTCCCTACGAGCAGTACTTC
>-|-|TRBV29-1|TRBJ2-5
CSVDVQQETQYF
TGCAGCGTTGACGTTCAGCAAGAGACCCAGTACTTC
>-|-|TRBV27|TRBJ2-3
CASSLNRDTTDTQYF
TGTGCCAGCAGTTTAAACCGGGACACCACAGATACGCAGTATTTT
>-|TRBD2|TRBV27|TRBJ2-1
CASSLRLAGVGNEQFF
TGTGCCAGCAGTTTAAGGCTAGCGGGAGTCGGGAATGAGCAGTTCTTC
>-|TRBD1|TRBV5-5|TRBJ2-1
CASSLDRDRAYNEQFF
TGTGCCAGCAGCTTGGATCGGGACAGAGCATACAATGAGCAGTTCTTC
>-|-|TRBV7-2|TRBJ2-7
CASSLAPAGSNEQYF
TGTGCCAGCAGCTTAGCTCCAGCGGGCTCCAACGAGCAGTACTTC
>-|TRBD2|TRBV7-2|TRBJ2-1
CASSPTGTSGSYEQFF
TGTGCCAGCAGCCCAACCGGGACTAGCGGGAGTTATGAGCAGTTCTTC
>-|TRBD1|TRBV5-6|TRBJ1-2
CASSFGQGVGYTF
TGTGCCAGCAGCTTTGGCCAGGGGGTTGGCTACACCTTC
>-|TRBD2|TRBV30|TRBJ2-7
CAWSGLAVTYEQYF
TGTGCCTGGAGTGGACTAGCGGTAACCTACGAGCAGTACTTC
>-|-|TRBV29-1|TRBJ1-3
CSVGPPGRSGNTIYF
TGCAGCGTTGGACCACCGGGTCGCTCTGGAAACACCATATATTTT
>-|-|TRBV4-1|TRBJ2-5
CASSQALQETQYF
TGCGCCAGCAGCCAAGCTCTGCAAGAGACCCAGTACTTC
>-|TRBD2|TRBV10-3|TRBJ2-7
CAIGGQGMTGGRHEQYF
TGTGCCATCGGGGGGCAGGGGATGACGGGAGGGCGGCACGAGCAGTACTTC
>-|TRBD2|TRBV9|TRBJ2-3
CASSLSGRGGDTQYF
TGTGCCAGCAGCCTAAGCGGGAGGGGAGGAGATACGCAGTATTTT
>-|TRBD1|TRBV4-3|TRBJ2-6
CASSRTTGLLSGANVLTF
TGCGCCAGCAGCCGCACGACAGGGCTTCTATCTGGGGCCAACGTCCTGACTTTC
>-|-|TRBV4-1|TRBJ2-1
CASSQEGRHNEQFF
TGCGCCAGCAGCCAAGAGGGGCGTCACAATGAGCAGTTCTTC
>-|TRBD1|TRBV19|TRBJ1-5
CASSPYARGQDFYSNQPQHF
TGTGCCAGTAGTCCATATGCTCGCGGACAGGACTTCTATAGCAATCAGCCCCAGCATTTT
>-|-|TRBV12-1|TRBJ1-5
CASSFARDAYQPQHF
TGTGCCAGCAGCTTTGCGCGGGATGCCTATCAGCCCCAGCATTTT
>-|-|TRBV15|TRBJ2-7
CATSRDPYGSAQYF
TGTGCCACCAGCAGAGATCCATACGGTTCCGCGCAGTACTTC
>-|-|TRBV7-6|TRBJ2-5
CASSSRVKETQYF
TGTGCCAGCAGCTCGCGGGTAAAAGAGACCCAGTACTTC
>-|-|TRBV11-2|TRBJ2-2
CASRWGDTGELFF
TGTGCCAGCAGGTGGGGAGACACCGGGGAGCTGTTTTTT
>once|TRBD2|TRBV13|TRBJ2-1
CASSHPGLAVYNEQFF
TGTGCCAGCAGCCACCCCGGACTAGCCGTTTACAATGAGCAGTTCTTC
>few|-|TRBV5-6|TRBJ2-1
CASSSKREQFF
TGTGCCAGCAGCTCCAAGAGAGAGCAGTTCTTC
>once|-|TRBV28|TRBJ1-1
CASSSPSEAFF
TGTGCCAGCAGTTCACCAAGCGAAGCTTTCTTT
>-|-|TRBV27|TRBJ1-1
CASSFRLAGQVDTEAFF
TGTGCCAGCAGTTTTCGATTGGCAGGCCAGGTTGATACTGAAGCTTTCTTT
>-|-|TRBV27|TRBJ2-7
CASSSDIMEQYF
TGTGCCAGCAGTTCCGACATTATGGAGCAGTACTTC
>-|TRBD1|TRBV28|TRBJ1-2
CASSSGQDRDYGYTF
TGTGCCAGCAGTTCGGGACAGGACAGGGACTATGGCTACACCTTC
>once|TRBD1|TRBV6-2/TRBV6-3|TRBJ1-1
CASSYSPQGATEAFF
TGTGCCAGCAGTTACTCCCCGCAGGGGGCCACTGAAGCTTTCTTT
>-|TRBD2|TRBV6-6|TRBJ2-2
CASRESGRDTGELFF
TGTGCCAGCAGAGAAAGCGGGAGGGACACCGGGGAGCTGTTTTTT
>-|TRBD2|TRBV5-5|TRBJ2-7
CASSFGSGAYEQYF
TGTGCCAGCAGCTTCGGAAGCGGGGCCTACGAGCAGTACTTC
>-|TRBD2|TRBV6-5|TRBJ2-1
CASNPTSGIYNEQFF
TGTGCCAGCAACCCGACTAGCGGCATATACAATGAGCAGTTCTTC
>-|-|TRBV2|TRBJ2-3
CASSYTTDTQYF
TGTGCCAGCAGTTACACAACAGATACGCAGTATTTT
>once|-|TRBV28|TRBJ1-5
CASSPDLTADNQPQHF
TGTGCCAGCAGCCCCGATTTGACAGCAGACAATCAGCCCCAGCATTTT
>-|-|TRBV5-1|TRBJ2-7
CASSLGLSSYEQYF
TGCGCCAGCAGCTTGGGTCTTAGCTCCTACGAGCAGTACTTC
>-|TRBD2|TRBV7-2|TRBJ2-7
CASSTRLAVEQYF
TGTGCCAGCAGCACCCGACTAGCTGTGGAGCAGTACTTC
>-|-|TRBV30|TRBJ1-3
CAWSDLGSSGNTIYF
TGTGCCTGGAGTGATCTTGGGAGCTCTGGAAACACCATATATTTT
>-|TRBD1|TRBV15|TRBJ2-2
CATLPGQGPGELFF
TGTGCCACGCTCCCGGGACAGGGGCCCGGGGAGCTGTTTTTT